This TCR beta chain emerged from a study of blood T cell repertoires in COVID-19. Study context: Both acute and convalescent COVID-19 samples were obtained from the United States, Italy and Spain. PBMCs, B-cell-depleted T cells, or T cells were the source of the cDNA or gDNA that made up the material.

Study processing details: Estimation of nucleated cell counts relied on the amplification of reference gene primers. This table comes from immunoSEQ multiplex PCR, and its TCRdb copy is limited to in-frame clones, with some not included. The D gene and trimming were derived from the DNA, and the V and J assignments and clone size from that table. The table lists some 130,000 clones, roughly 89% of them singletons, with around 4.5% in the top ten. The CDR3 contains 14 residues. Per germline, CDR1 MNHEY and CDR2 SVGAGI. The J segment lost 7 bases and the V segment lost 6 bases, leaving 6 bases of the junction unmatched. Those enrolled in Seattle joined during active infection and were followed longitudinally afterward.

The sample was peripheral blood. The rearrangement uses TRBV6-5 and TRBJ2-2; 9 nucleotides agree with TRBD1. This clonotype was obtained from a man between 60 and 75 years old with COVID-19, enrolled during active disease. This chain's CDR3 is CASSRDRVGGELFF. The CDR3 DNA reads TGTGCCAGCAGCAGGGACAGGGTTGGCGGGGAGCTGTTTTTT.